This T cell receptor beta chain was identified during a study of regulatory T cells in long-lasting Graves disease. This clonotype has at least ten counts. TCR beta libraries were built with iRepertoire HTBI primers and Arm-PCR of CDR3 regions. TCRdb re-called the multiplex PCR reads through MiXCR, storing one row per CDR3 protein. The sample contains hundreds of thousands of distinct CDR3 sequences, less than 15% of which appear only once. This CDR3 is 12 amino acids long. V was cut by 10 bases and J by 0 bases, with 9 bases left in between. The germline V gene encodes CDR1 SEHNR and CDR2 FQNEAQ (reference sequence). The time point: newly diagnosed GD, antithyroid drugs for less than 3 months. PBMC-derived RNA was used for the TCR library. The sample was also linked to a second study, of T cells in Graves' hyperthyroidism and ophthalmopathy.

Here the sequenced sample was peripheral blood mononuclear cells (PBMCs), taken at new diagnosis, from a patient treated with antithyroid drugs. The receptor was derived from a young man with Graves disease. The chain links TRBV7-9 to TRBJ1-1; D is perhaps TRBD1 (5 bases). The CDR3 DNA reads TGTGCCATCGGGGCCGTGAACACTGAAGCTTTCTTT. This sequence encodes CAIGAVNTEAFF.